Sequencing of this T cell receptor beta chain was carried out in a study of beta chain features in type 1 diabetes. Overall study: Comparable age, gender and cell yields were observed in patients relative to healthy donors.

Germline CDR1 reads SGHTA; CDR2 reads FQGNSA. The CDR3 extends over 14 amino acids. Trimming cost V 8 bases and J 7 bases; bases outside gene matches: 9. As regards this clone: Its antigen is currently unknown.

Whole-study results and caveats: For cells with high TCR expression, cDNA sequencing could yield over-representation. More deletions and fewer insertions at VDJ junctions were seen in type 1 diabetes patients. There was a moderate but significant shortening of TCRB CDR3s in all four CD4+ subsets of Type 1 diabetes patients. The naive, central memory and Treg TCRB repertoires looked more alike in patients than they did in healthy donors.

TCRB transcripts that were expressed got sequenced, as all of the isolated RNA had been reverse transcribed. Only in-frame clones appear in the TCRdb table, and some are missing; sequencing was by immunoSEQ multiplex PCR. Of roughly 51,000 clones in the sample, around 53% are singletons; the top ten hold around 2.6%. The V and J genes are TRBV7-2 and TRBJ2-1; TRBD1 agrees at 9 bases. The source of this sequence is a woman aged 40 to 50 with type 1 diabetes. Source material: Tregs from blood. CDR3 coding DNA: TGTGCCAGCGGGCGGGACAGGGTTGAGAATGAGCAGTTCTTC. Amino acid sequence: CASGRDRVENEQFF.